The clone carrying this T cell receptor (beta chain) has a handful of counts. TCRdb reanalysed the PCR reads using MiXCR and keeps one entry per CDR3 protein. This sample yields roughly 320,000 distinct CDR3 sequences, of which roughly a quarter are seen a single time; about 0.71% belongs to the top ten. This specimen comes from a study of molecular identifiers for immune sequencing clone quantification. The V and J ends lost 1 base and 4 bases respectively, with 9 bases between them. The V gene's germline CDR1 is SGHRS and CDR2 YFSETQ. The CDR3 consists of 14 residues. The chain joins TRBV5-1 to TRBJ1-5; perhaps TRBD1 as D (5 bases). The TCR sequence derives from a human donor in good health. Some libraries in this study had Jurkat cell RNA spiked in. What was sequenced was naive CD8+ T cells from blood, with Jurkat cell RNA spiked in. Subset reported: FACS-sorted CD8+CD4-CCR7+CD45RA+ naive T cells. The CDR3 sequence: CASSLRGENQPQHF. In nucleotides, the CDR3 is TGCGCCAGCAGCTTGCGGGGGGAGAATCAGCCCCAGCATTTT.